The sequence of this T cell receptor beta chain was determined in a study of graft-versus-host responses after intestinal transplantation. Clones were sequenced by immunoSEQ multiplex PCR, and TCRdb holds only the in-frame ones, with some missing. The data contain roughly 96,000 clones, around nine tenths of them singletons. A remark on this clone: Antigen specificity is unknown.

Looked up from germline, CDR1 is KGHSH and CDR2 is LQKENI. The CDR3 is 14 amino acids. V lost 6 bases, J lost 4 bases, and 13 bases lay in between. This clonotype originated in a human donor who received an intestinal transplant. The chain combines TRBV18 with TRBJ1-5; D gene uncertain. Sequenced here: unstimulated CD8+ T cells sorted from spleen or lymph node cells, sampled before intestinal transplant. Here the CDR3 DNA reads TGTGCCAGCTCCAACCGGGGAGGTAATCAGCCCCAGCATTTT. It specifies CASSNRGGNQPQHF.